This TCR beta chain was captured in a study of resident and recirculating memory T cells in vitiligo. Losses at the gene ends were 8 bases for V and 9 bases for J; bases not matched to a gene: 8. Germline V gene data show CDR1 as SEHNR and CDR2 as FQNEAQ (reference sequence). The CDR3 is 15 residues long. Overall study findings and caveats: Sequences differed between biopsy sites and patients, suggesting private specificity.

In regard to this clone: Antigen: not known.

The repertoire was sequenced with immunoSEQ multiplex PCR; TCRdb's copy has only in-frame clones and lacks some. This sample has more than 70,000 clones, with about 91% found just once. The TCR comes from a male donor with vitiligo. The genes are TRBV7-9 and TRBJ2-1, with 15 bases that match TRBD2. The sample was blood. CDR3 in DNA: TGTGCCAGCCGGCGGGGACTAGCGGGAGGCGGTGAGCAGTTCTTC. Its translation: CASRRGLAGGGEQFF.